This TCR beta chain was retrieved from a study of blood T cell repertoires in COVID-19 (dated by TCRdb to 2019 to 2021). Study-level background: The collaborator samples originated in the United States, Italy and Spain and spanned the acute and convalescent phases of COVID-19. Deeply sampled blood TCRbeta repertoires from subjects exposed to, actively infected with, or recovered from COVID-19 were included in the dataset. Where available, HLA class I and class II types were taken from metadata supplied by the sample provider and were not determined by assay-based typing. The material from the prospective study consisted of cDNA or gDNA derived from T cells, B-cell-depleted T cells, or PBMCs. A de-identified subject ID, COVID-19 status, age in years and sex were almost always included in the sample metadata. The samples were drawn from the first 160 participants of the ongoing ImmuneRACE study and from some 1,300 subjects provided by 6 global collaborators. The repertoires were made available in a free public database intended to serve as a resource for research on the immune response to SARS-CoV-2.

About this clone: Its antigen is unknown. One base away there is no much larger clone; base qualities are not given.

Trimming at the junction amounts to 8 bases on V and 7 bases on J, and the germline ends lie 11 bases apart. The CDR3 runs 11 residues from the cysteine to the phenylalanine. The CDR3 DNA has 33 bases and is translated from base 1. The germline V gene (reference sequence) yields LNHDA for CDR1 and SQIVND for CDR2. Points the paper makes about the study in general: Clinical and demographic metadata were provided uncurated, with the amount varying by source and participant.

Another Seattle source contributed samples from volunteer blood donors who had recovered from COVID-19. Collaborating institutions collected whole blood in K2EDTA tubes following their own protocols. For TCRbeta analysis, collaborators shipped samples as frozen whole blood, isolated PBMCs, or DNA extracted from either of those sample types. TCRbeta CDR3 regions were amplified from genomic DNA by means of the immunoSEQ Assay, a bias-controlled multiplex PCR. In the original analysis: The number of nucleated cells in each sample was estimated from the amplification of reference gene primers within the assay. To quantify the absolute abundance of each unique TCRbeta CDR3 rearrangement, sequence reads were collapsed and filtered. For each sample, productive Simpson clonality was calculated as the square root of Simpson's diversity index across productive rearrangements. TCRdb took this table from immuneACCESS and kept in-frame rearrangements with V and J called. Such tables lack part of the clones; where checked against another copy, unresolved V genes explain under half of the gap, and the rest is unexplained. V and J calls and clone size are as listed in that table; D and trimming were resolved from the DNA. Present in this sample are about 260,000 clones, about 85% of which were seen just once. Over 4% of the sample is taken by the ten largest.

The clonotype originates from a man aged 55 to 70 who had recovered from COVID-19. The chain couples TRBV19 to TRBJ1-2; 6 matching bases give a weak D call of TRBD1. Source material: peripheral blood. Here is the DNA: TGTGCCAGTCTTATGGGGGCTGGCTACACCTTC. It translates to CASLMGAGYTF. Reference TRBV19 and TRBJ1-2 proteins supply the regions before and after the CDR3; the full variable domain is: DGGITQSPKYLFRKEGQNVTLSCEQNLNHDAMYWYRQDPGQGLRLIYYSQIVNDFQKGDIAEGYSVSREKKESFPLTVTSAQKNPTAFYLCASLMGAGYTFGSGTRLTVV.